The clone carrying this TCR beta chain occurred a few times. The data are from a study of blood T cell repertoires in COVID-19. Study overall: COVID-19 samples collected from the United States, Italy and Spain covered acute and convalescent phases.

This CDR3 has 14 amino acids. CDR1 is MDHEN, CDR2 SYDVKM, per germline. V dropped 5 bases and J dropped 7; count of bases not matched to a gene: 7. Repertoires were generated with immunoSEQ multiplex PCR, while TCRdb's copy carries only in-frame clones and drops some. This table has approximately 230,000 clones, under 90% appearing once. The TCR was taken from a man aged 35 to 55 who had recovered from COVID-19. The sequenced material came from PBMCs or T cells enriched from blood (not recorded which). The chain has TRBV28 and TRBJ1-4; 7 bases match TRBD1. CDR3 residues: CASSARGLSEKLFF. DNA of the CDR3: TGTGCCAGCAGTGCCAGGGGGTTGAGTGAAAAACTGTTTTTT.